The clone carrying this TCR beta chain was seen repeatedly, ten times or more. These data come from a study of blood T cells in healthy people across ages. Extractions gave at least 5.5 micrograms of total RNA per sample. PCR was performed a second time for about 7 to 12 cycles using a sample-barcoded 5' primer and a J-beta primer mix. In TCRdb, the 5' RACE reads were re-called with MiXCR into one record per CDR3 protein. Found here are approximately 320,000 distinct CDR3 sequences, around 30% of them singletons; the top ten hold 29%. CDR3 length: 14 residues. The germline V gene encodes CDR1 SGHTA and CDR2 FQGNSA. V was clipped by 5 bases and J by 6 bases; unmatched bases: 8.

The sequence was collected from a woman aged 65 to 85 in good health. The sample taken for sequencing was blood. The chain employs TRBV7-2 and TRBJ2-5; 8 bases fit TRBD1. CDR3 amino acids: CASSPDRAGKTQYF. CDR3 DNA sequence: TGTGCCAGCAGCCCGGACAGGGCAGGGAAGACCCAGTACTTC.